Following are 15 T cell receptor beta chains from one sample sequenced in a study of blood T cell repertoires in COVID-19. Libraries were prepared by immunoSEQ multiplex PCR; TCRdb keeps only in-frame clonotypes and omits some of them. Seen here are under 200,000 clones, 88% observed once, and the top ten hold under 2%. The source material was peripheral blood. These receptor sequences come from a young man with active or convalescent COVID-19.

The V and J genes are TRBV7-9 and TRBJ2-7; no definite D call. This CDR3 spans 14 amino acids. Germline CDR1 and CDR2: SEHNR and FQNEAQ (reference sequence). With 0 bases removed from V and 1 base from J, the gap between germline ends came to 7 bases. The CDR3 is CASSLAPSSYEQYF. The DNA for the CDR3 is TGTGCCAGCAGCTTAGCGCCGAGTTCCTACGAGCAGTACTTC. The variable domain in full, with the rest retrieved from reference TRBV7-9 and TRBJ2-7, is DTGVSQNPRHKITKRGQNVTFRCDPISEHNRLYWYRQTLGQGPEFLTYFQNEAQLEKSRLLSDRFSAERPKGSFSTLEIQRTEQGDSAMYLCASSLAPSSYEQYFGPGTRLTVT.

The V gene is TRBV19, the J gene TRBJ2-3; D is perhaps TRBD1 (5 bases). The germline gives CDR1 LNHDA, CDR2 SQIVND (reference sequence). V was clipped by 3 bases and J by 0 bases, with 10 bases between them. There are 15 residues in the CDR3. This CDR3 is CASSMGRPSTDTQYF. DNA for the CDR3: TGTGCCAGTAGTATGGGGCGCCCCAGCACAGATACGCAGTATTTT.

The chain joins TRBV6-5 to TRBJ2-2; maybe TRBD2 (7 bases). The V gene lost 2 bases and the J gene lost 1 base, with 11 bases spanning the gap. The CDR3 is made up of 16 amino acids. From germline, CDR1 is MNHEY and CDR2 SVGAGI. This CDR3 is CASSYQGGENTGELFF. The CDR3 nucleotides read TGTGCCAGCAGTTACCAAGGGGGGGAGAACACCGGGGAGCTGTTTTTT.

This chain connects TRBV7-2 to TRBJ2-1, with TRBD2 matching over 8 bases. The V segment lost 5 bases and the J segment 5 bases; nucleotides outside the gene matches: 5. The V gene's germline CDR1 is SGHTA and CDR2 FQGNSA. The CDR3 runs to 14 residues. CDR3 DNA sequence: TGTGCCAGCAGCCCCGGGGGGGGGAACAATGAGCAGTTCTTC. This gives the protein CASSPGGGNNEQFF.

The chain couples TRBV30 to TRBJ1-6; no firm D call. V shed 2 bases and J shed 2 bases, with 19 bases lying between them. The CDR3 has 18 amino acids. CDR1 is GTSNPN and CDR2 is SVGIG in the germline V gene (reference sequence). The chain's CDR3 is CAWSQREPGWAYNSPLHF. The CDR3 nucleotides are TGTGCCTGGAGTCAACGGGAACCCGGGTGGGCCTATAATTCACCCCTCCACTTT. The variable domain in full, with the rest retrieved from reference TRBV30 and TRBJ1-6, is SQTIHQWPATLVQPVGSPLSLECTVEGTSNPNLYWYRQAAGRGLQLLFYSVGIGQISSEVPQNLSASRPQDRQFILSSKKLLLSDSGFYLCAWSQREPGWAYNSPLHFGNGTRLTVT.

The chain combines TRBV6-5 with TRBJ1-2; 8 bases are shared with TRBD1. This CDR3 is 13 amino acids long. CDR1 MNHEY and CDR2 SVGAGI come from the germline V gene. V dropped 5 bases and J dropped 6; count of bases not matched to a gene: 5. The CDR3 coding sequence is TGTGCCAGCAGTCGGACAGGGATGAATGGCTACACCTTC. Protein product: CASSRTGMNGYTF.

The chain uses TRBV5-8 and TRBJ1-1; 9 bases map to TRBD1. The V gene's germline CDR1 is SGHTS and CDR2 YDEGEE. The junction had 3 bases not matched to a gene; V was cut back by 2 bases and J by 1 base. The CDR3 contains 15 residues. In DNA, the CDR3 is TGTGCCAGCAGCTTACAGGGGGCTGAGAACACTGAAGCTTTCTTT. As protein: CASSLQGAENTEAFF. Full variable domain (rest looked up from reference TRBV5-8 and TRBJ1-1): EAGVTQSPTHLIKTRGQQATLRCSPISGHTSVYWYQQALGLGLQFLLWYDEGEERNRGNFPPRFSGRQFPNYSSELNVNALELEDSALYLCASSLQGAENTEAFFGQGTRLTVV.

CDR3 nucleotides: TGTGCCAGCAGTTATAGAGGACAGGCCTATGGCTACACCTTC. Translating it yields CASSYRGQAYGYTF. V gene TRBV6-5 combines with J gene TRBJ1-2; 7 nucleotides agree with TRBD1. The CDR3 consists of 14 residues. With 3 bases clipped from V and 4 bases from J, the junction kept 5 bases outside the gene matches. Germline CDR1 reads MNHEY; CDR2 reads SVGAGI.

This clone was found once. The chain uses TRBV19 and TRBJ1-5, with D tentatively TRBD1 (5 bases). Trimming stripped 5 bases from V and 7 bases from J, with 12 bases between. Germline V CDR1 and CDR2: LNHDA, SQIVND (reference sequence). The CDR3 has 13 amino acids. This CDR3 reads CASSARVVQPQHF. Written as DNA, the CDR3 is TGTGCCAGTAGTGCCAGGGTGGTACAGCCCCAGCATTTT.

In this sample, this clone turned up once. The chain joins TRBV5-1 to TRBJ1-1, with 9 bases aligning to TRBD1. The germline gives CDR1 SGHRS, CDR2 YFSETQ. With 4 bases clipped from V and 4 bases from J, the junction kept 8 bases outside the gene matches. This CDR3 is 15 amino acids long. In DNA, the CDR3 is TGCGCCAGCAGCAACCCGACAGGGGGTGGCACTGAAGCTTTCTTT. Its translation: CASSNPTGGGTEAFF.

This clone was found once. V and J are TRBV15 and TRBJ2-2; D remains ambiguous. The CDR3 has 16 amino acids. CDR1 LNHNV and CDR2 YYDKDF come from the germline V gene (reference sequence). The V and J ends lost 0 bases and 0 bases respectively, with 8 bases between them. The CDR3 is CATSRDPSANTGELFF. The CDR3 region has the DNA TGTGCCACCAGCAGAGATCCCAGTGCGAACACCGGGGAGCTGTTTTTT.

This clone was seen a single time. This chain joins TRBV19 and TRBJ1-2; 8 bases agree with TRBD1. The CDR3 runs 15 residues. After removal of 4 bases from V and 8 bases from J, the junction contained 12 bases not matched to a gene. Germline CDR1 and CDR2: LNHDA and SQIVND (reference sequence). CDR3 bases: TGTGCCAGTAGTACAAGCCAACGGGACAGGCGGGGCTACACCTTC. This encodes CASSTSQRDRRGYTF.

The CDR3 sequence is CASSRGQEYNEQFF. The CDR3, as DNA: TGTGCCAGCAGCCGCGGACAGGAGTACAATGAGCAGTTCTTC. The V and J genes are TRBV7-9 and TRBJ2-1; 7 positions agree with TRBD1. Trimming at V came to 5 bases and at J to 4 bases, leaving 5 bases not matched to a gene. Germline V CDR1 and CDR2: SEHNR, FQNEAQ (reference sequence). The CDR3 consists of 14 residues.

The chain is built from TRBV12-5 and TRBJ1-4, with D uncertain. The germline gives CDR1 LGHNT, CDR2 FRNRAP. Trimming removed 4 bases from V and 0 bases from J, with 6 bases in between. The CDR3 loop spans 14 amino acids. The CDR3: CASGYDTTNEKLFF. The CDR3 DNA reads as TGTGCTAGTGGTTATGACACAACTAATGAAAAACTGTTTTTT.

DNA of the CDR3: TGTGCCAGCAGCGGCGGGAGCCAGGTCCTCCACTTT. It codes for CASSGGSQVLHF. This chain connects TRBV9 to TRBJ1-6; D unclear. Trimming stripped 3 bases from V and 15 bases from J, with 13 bases between. Germline assignment: CDR1 SGDLS and CDR2 YYNGEE. CDR3 length: 12 amino acids.